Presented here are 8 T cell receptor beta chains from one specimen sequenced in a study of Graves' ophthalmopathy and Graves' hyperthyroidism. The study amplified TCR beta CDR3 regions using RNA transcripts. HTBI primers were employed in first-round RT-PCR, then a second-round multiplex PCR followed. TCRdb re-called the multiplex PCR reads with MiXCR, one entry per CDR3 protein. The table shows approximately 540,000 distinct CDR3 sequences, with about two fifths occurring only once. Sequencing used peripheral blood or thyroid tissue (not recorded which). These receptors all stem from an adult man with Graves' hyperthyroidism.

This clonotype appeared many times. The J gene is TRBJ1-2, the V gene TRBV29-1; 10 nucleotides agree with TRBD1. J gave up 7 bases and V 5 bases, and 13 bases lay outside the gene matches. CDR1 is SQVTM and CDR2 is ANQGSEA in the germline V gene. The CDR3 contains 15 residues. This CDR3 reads CSVTIPGQGMSGYTF. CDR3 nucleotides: TGCAGCGTTACGATCCCGGGACAGGGGATGAGTGGCTACACCTTC.

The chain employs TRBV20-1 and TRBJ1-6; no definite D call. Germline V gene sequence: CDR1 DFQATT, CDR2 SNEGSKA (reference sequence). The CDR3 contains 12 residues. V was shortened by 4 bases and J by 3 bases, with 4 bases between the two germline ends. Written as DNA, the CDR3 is TGCAGTGCTACAGGCTATAATTCACCCCTCCACTTT. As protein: CSATGYNSPLHF.

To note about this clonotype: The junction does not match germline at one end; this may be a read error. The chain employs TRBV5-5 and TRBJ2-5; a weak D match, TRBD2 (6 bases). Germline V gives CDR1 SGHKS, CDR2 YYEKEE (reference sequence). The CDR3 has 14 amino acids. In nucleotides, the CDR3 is TGTGCCAGCAGCCTTGGACGGGGAGGAGAGTCCCAGTACTTC. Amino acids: CASSLGRGGESQYF.

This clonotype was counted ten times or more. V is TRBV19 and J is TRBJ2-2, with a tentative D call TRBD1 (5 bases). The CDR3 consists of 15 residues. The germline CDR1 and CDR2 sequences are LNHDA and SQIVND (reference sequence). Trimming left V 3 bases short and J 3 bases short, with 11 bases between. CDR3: CASSIGRVDTGELFF. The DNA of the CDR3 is TGTGCCAGTAGTATCGGCAGGGTTGACACCGGGGAGCTGTTTTTT. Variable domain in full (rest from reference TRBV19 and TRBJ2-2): DGGITQSPKYLFRKEGQNVTLSCEQNLNHDAMYWYRQDPGQGLRLIYYSQIVNDFQKGDIAEGYSVSREKKESFPLTVTSAQKNPTAFYLCASSIGRVDTGELFFGEGSRLTVL.

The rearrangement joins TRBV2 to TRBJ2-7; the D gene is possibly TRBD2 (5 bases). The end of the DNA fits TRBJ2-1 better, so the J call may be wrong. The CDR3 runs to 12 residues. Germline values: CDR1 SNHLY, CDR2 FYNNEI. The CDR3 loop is CASSEGGNEQFF. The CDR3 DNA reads TGTGCCAGCAGCGAGGGCGGGAATGAGCAGTTCTTC.

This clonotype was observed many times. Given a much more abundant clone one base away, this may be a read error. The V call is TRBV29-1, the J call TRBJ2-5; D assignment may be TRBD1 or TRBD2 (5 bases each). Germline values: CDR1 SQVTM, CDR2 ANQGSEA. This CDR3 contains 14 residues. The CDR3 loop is CSVEPTANGETRYF. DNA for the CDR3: TGCAGCGTTGAACCGACAGCGAACGGGGAGACCCGGTACTTC.

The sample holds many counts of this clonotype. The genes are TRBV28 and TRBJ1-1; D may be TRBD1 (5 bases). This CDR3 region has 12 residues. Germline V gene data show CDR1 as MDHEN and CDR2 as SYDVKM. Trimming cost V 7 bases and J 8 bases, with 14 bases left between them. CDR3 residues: CASTVRTSEAFF. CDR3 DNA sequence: TGTGCCAGCACTGTGAGGACAAGCGAAGCTTTCTTT.

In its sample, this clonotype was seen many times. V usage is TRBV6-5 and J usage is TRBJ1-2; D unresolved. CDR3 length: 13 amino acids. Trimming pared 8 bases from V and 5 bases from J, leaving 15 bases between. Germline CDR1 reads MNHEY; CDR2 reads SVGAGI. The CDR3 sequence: CASSVGSVYGYTF. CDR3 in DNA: TGTGCCAGCTCCGTGGGCAGTGTTTATGGCTACACCTTC.